Described below is a single T cell receptor (beta chain) sequence and its context. These data are taken from a study of OX40 agonist ivuxolimab in advanced cancers. Study summary: Antecedent anti-PD-1, anti-PD-L1 or anti-CTLA-4 therapy was permissible, with about 40% having received some.

The protocol was immunoSEQ multiplex PCR, while the TCRdb copy is restricted to in-frame clones and leaves out a portion. The profile shows approximately 57,000 clones, about 81% of them singletons. With 6 bases clipped from V and 2 bases from J, the junction kept 9 bases outside the gene matches. The CDR3 spans 15 residues. Germline values: CDR1 SQVTM, CDR2 ANQGSEA. The rearrangement links TRBV29-1 to TRBJ1-5; 8 bases map to TRBD1. The receptor comes from an adult with an advanced solid tumor such as melanoma, head and neck, liver or kidney cancer. The specimen was CD4+ or CD8+ T cells sorted from blood, collected in a trial of the OX40 agonist ivuxolimab. The CDR3: CSVVQGAEGNQPQHF. The DNA of the CDR3 is TGCAGCGTCGTTCAGGGGGCCGAGGGCAATCAGCCCCAGCATTTT.